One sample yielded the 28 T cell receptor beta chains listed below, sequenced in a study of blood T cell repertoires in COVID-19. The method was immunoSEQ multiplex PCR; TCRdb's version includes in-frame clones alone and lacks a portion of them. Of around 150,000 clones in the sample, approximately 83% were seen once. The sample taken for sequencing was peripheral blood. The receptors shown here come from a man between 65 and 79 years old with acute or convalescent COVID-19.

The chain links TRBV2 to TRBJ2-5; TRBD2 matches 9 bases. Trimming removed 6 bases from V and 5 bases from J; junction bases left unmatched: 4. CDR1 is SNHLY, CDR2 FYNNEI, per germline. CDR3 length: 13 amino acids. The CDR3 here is CASRLAGWETQYF. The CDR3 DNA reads TGTGCCAGCAGGCTAGCGGGATGGGAGACCCAGTACTTC. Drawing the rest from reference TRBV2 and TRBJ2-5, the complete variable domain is EPEVTQTPSHQVTQMGQEVILRCVPISNHLYFYWYRQILGQKVEFLVSFYNNEISEKSEIFDDQFSVERPDGSNFTLKIRSTKLEDSAMYFCASRLAGWETQYFGPGTRLLVL.

The CDR3 loop is CASSLRGSQETQYF. The CDR3 DNA follows: TGTGCCAGCAGCTTAAGGGGCAGCCAAGAGACCCAGTACTTC. V gene TRBV7-9 combines with J gene TRBJ2-5; D perhaps matches TRBD1 (5 bases). Germline V gene lookup returns CDR1 SEHNR and CDR2 FQNEAQ (reference sequence). The CDR3 consists of 14 residues. V gave up 2 bases and J gave up 1 base, with 8 bases separating them.

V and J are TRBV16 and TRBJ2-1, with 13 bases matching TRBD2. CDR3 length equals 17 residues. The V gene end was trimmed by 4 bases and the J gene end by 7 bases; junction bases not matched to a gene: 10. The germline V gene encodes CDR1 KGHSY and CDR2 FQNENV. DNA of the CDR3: TGTGCCAGCAGCCCCACTAGCGGGAGGGCCGAGGTTAATGAGCAGTTCTTC. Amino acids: CASSPTSGRAEVNEQFF.

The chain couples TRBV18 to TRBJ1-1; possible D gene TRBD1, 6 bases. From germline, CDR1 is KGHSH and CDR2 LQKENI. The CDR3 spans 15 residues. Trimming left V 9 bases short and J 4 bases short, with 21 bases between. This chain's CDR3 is CASFAQLQGGTEAFF. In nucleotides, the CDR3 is TGTGCCAGTTTCGCCCAATTACAGGGTGGCACTGAAGCTTTCTTT.

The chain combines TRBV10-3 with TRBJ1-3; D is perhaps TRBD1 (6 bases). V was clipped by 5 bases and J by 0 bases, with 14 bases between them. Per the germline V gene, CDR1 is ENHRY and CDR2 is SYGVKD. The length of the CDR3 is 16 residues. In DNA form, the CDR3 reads TGTGCCATCAGTAACAGGGCCTTGAGCTCTGGAAACACCATATATTTT. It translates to CAISNRALSSGNTIYF.

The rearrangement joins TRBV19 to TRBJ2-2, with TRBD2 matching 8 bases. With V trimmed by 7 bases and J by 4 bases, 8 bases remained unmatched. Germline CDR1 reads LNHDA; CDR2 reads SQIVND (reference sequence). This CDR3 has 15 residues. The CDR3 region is CASTQPAGATGELFF. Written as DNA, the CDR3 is TGTGCCAGTACCCAGCCAGCGGGAGCCACCGGGGAGCTGTTTTTT.

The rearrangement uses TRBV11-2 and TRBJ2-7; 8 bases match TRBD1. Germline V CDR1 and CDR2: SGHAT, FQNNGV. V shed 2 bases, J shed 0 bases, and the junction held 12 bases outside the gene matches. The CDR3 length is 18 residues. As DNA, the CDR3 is TGTGCCAGCAGCTTATGGGTTTTGGGGACAGGTTTCTCCTACGAGCAGTACTTC. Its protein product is CASSLWVLGTGFSYEQYF.

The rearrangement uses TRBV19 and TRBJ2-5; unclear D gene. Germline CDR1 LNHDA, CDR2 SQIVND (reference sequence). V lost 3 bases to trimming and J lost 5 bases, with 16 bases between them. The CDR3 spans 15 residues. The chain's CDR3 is CASSMANTPAETQYF. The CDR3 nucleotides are TGTGCCAGTAGTATGGCGAACACTCCAGCGGAGACCCAGTACTTC.

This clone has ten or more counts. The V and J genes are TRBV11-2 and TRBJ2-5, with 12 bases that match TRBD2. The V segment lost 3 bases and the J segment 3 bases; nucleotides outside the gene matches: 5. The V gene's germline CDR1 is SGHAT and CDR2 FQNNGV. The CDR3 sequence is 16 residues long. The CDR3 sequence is CASSFRLAGAKETQYF. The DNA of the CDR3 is TGTGCCAGCAGCTTTAGACTAGCGGGAGCAAAAGAGACCCAGTACTTC. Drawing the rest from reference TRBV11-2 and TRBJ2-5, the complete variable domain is EAGVAQSPRYKIIEKRQSVAFWCNPISGHATLYWYQQILGQGPKLLIQFQNNGVVDDSQLPKDRFSAERLKGVDSTLKIQPAKLEDSAVYLCASSFRLAGAKETQYFGPGTRLLVL.

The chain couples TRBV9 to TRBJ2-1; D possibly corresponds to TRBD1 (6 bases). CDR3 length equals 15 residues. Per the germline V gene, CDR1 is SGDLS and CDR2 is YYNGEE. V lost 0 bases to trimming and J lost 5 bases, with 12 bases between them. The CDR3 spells CASSVETGKHNEQFF. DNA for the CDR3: TGTGCCAGCAGCGTAGAGACAGGAAAACACAATGAGCAGTTCTTC. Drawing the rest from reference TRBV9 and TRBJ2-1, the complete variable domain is DSGVTQTPKHLITATGQRVTLRCSPRSGDLSVYWYQQSLDQGLQFLIQYYNGEERAKGNILERFSAQQFPDLHSELNLSSLELGDSALYFCASSVETGKHNEQFFGPGTRLTVL.

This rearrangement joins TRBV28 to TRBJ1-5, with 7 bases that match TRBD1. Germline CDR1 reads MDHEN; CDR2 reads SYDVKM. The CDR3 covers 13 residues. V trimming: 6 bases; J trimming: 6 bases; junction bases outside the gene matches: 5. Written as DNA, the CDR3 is TGTGCCAGCAGACGGGCAGGGGGTCAGCCCCAGCATTTT. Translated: CASRRAGGQPQHF.

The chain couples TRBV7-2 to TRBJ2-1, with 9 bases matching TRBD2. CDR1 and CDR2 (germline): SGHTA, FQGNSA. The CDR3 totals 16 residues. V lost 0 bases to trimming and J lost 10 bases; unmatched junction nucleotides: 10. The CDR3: CASSLAAVAGEDEQFF. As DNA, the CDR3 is TGTGCCAGCAGCTTAGCGGCGGTAGCGGGAGAGGACGAGCAGTTCTTC.

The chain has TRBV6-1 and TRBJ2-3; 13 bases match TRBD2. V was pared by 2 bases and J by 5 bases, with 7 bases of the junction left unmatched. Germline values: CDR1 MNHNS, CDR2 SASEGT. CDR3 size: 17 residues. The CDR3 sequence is CASSEIGLAGVEDTQYF. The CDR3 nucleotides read TGTGCCAGCAGTGAAATAGGACTAGCGGGAGTTGAAGATACGCAGTATTTT.

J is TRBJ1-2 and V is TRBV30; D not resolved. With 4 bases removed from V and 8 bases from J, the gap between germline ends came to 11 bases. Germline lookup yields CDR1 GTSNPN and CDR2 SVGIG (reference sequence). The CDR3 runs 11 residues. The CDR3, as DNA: TGTGCCTGGACAACGGGAGGGGGCTACACCTTC. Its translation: CAWTTGGGYTF. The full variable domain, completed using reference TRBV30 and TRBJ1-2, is SQTIHQWPATLVQPVGSPLSLECTVEGTSNPNLYWYRQAAGRGLQLLFYSVGIGQISSEVPQNLSASRPQDRQFILSSKKLLLSDSGFYLCAWTTGGGYTFGSGTRLTVV.

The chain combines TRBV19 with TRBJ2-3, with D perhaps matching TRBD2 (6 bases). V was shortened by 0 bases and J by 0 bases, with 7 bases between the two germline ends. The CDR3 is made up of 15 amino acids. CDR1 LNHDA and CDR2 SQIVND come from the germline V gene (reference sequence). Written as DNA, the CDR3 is TGTGCCAGTAGTATAGACGGGGGTAGCACAGATACGCAGTATTTT. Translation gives CASSIDGGSTDTQYF.

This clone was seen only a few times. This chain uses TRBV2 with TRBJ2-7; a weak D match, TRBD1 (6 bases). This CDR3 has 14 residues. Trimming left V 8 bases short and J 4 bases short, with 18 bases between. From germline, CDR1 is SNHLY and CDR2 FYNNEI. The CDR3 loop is CASQFNRDRYEQYF. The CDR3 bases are TGTGCCAGCCAATTTAACAGGGATCGGTACGAGCAGTACTTC.

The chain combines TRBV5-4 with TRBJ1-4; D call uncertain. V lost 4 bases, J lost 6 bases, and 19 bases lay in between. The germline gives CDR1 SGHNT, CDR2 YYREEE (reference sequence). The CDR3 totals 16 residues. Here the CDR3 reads CASSTSGRVGYEKLFF. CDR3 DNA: TGTGCCAGCAGCACCTCCGGGCGGGTCGGATATGAAAAACTGTTTTTT.

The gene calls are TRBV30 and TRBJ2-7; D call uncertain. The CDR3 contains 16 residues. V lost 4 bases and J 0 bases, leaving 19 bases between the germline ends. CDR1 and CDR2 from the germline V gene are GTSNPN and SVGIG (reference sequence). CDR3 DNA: TGTGCCTGGAATCCCGGTTTGGCGCCTAGCTCCTACGAGCAGTACTTC. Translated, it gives CAWNPGLAPSSYEQYF.

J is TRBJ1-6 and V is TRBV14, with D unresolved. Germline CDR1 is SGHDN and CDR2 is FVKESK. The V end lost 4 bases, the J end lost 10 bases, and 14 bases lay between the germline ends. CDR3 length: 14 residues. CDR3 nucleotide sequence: TGTGCCAGCAGCCTCCGACAAGGCCTATCACCCCTCCACTTT. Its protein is CASSLRQGLSPLHF.

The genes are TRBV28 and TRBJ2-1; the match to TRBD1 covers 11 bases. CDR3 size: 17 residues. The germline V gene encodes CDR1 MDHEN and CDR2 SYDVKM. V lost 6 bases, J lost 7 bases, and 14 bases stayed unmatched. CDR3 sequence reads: CASRNSHGTGGWNEQFF. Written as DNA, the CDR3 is TGTGCCAGCAGAAACTCACACGGGACAGGGGGTTGGAATGAGCAGTTCTTC.

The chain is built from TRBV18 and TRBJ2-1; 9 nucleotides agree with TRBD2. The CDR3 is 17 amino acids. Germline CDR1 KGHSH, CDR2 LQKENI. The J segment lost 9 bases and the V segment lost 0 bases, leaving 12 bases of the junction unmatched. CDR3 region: CASSPPGGTSKNSEQFF. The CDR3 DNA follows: TGTGCCAGCTCACCACCCGGGGGGACTAGCAAGAATAGTGAGCAGTTCTTC.

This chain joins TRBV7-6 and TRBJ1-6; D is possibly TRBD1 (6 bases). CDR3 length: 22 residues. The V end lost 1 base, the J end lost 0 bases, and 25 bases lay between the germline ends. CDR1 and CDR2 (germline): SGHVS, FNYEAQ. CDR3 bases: TGTGCCAGCAGCTTAGTTTTGGGGGCCGACCAGTTAACTAGCTCCTATAATTCACCCCTCCACTTT. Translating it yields CASSLVLGADQLTSSYNSPLHF.

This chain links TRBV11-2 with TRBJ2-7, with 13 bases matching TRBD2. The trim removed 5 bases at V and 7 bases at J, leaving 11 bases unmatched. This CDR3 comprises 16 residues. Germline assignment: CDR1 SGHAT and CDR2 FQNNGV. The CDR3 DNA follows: TGTGCCAGCAGCCCCAGACTAGCGGGAGGCCGGCGGGAGCAGTACTTC. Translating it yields CASSPRLAGGRREQYF.

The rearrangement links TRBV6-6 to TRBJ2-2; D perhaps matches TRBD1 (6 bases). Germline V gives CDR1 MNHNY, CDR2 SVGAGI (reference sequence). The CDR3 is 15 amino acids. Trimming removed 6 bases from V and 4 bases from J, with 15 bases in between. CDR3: CASRASGTPTGELFF. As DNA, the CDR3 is TGTGCCAGCAGAGCCTCCGGGACACCCACCGGGGAGCTGTTTTTT.

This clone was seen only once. CDR3 amino acids: CASSILGTGFTEAFF. CDR3 in DNA: TGTGCCAGCAGCATCCTTGGGACAGGGTTCACTGAAGCTTTCTTT. This chain uses TRBV5-4 with TRBJ1-1; 9 bases line up with TRBD1. V was pared by 4 bases and J by 4 bases, with 8 bases of the junction left unmatched. The CDR3 totals 15 residues. The germline V gene has CDR1 SGHNT and CDR2 YYREEE (reference sequence).

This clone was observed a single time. CDR3 DNA: TGTGCCAGCAGCCCTGGGGGGACAGTTAACAATGAGCAGTTCTTC. Translating it yields CASSPGGTVNNEQFF. The chain has TRBV28 and TRBJ2-1, with D possibly TRBD1 on 7 matching bases. V lost 6 bases, J lost 5 bases, and 17 bases lay in between. Germline CDR1 and CDR2: MDHEN and SYDVKM. This CDR3 spans 15 amino acids.

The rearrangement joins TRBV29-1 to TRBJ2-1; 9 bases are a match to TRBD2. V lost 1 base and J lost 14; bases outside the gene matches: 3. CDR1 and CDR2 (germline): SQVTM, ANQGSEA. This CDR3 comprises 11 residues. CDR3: CSVEGSGSEFF. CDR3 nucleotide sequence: TGCAGCGTTGAAGGTAGCGGGAGCGAGTTCTTC.

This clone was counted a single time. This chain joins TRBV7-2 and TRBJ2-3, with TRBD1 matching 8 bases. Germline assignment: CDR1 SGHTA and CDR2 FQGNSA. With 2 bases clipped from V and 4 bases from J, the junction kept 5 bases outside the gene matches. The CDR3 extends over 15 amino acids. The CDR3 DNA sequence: TGTGCCAGCAGCTTATGGGCAGGGGGCGCAGATACGCAGTATTTT. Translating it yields CASSLWAGGADTQYF.